One T cell receptor (beta chain) is described in this entry. This sample is part of a study of glioma-infiltrating T cells. Trimming at V came to 3 bases and at J to 3 bases, leaving 11 bases not matched to a gene. CDR3 length: 17 amino acids. Germline loops: CDR1 LGHDT, CDR2 YNNKEL (reference sequence). Using RNA template, CDR3s of TCR alpha and beta were amplified with iRepertoire arm-PCR. Input was roughly 95-450 ng of tissue mRNA or PBMC total RNA. MiXCR, run by TCRdb on the multiplex PCR reads, gives a single entry per CDR3 protein. Here the sample spans under 200,000 distinct CDR3 sequences, over 25% being singletons.

The chain has TRBV3-1 and TRBJ2-7; 10 bases agree with TRBD1. The source is a human donor with low-grade glioma or glioblastoma, undergoing nonglioma brain surgery, or in good health (not recorded which). Material for sequencing was glioma tissue, nonneoplastic brain tissue, or PBMCs (not recorded which). CDR3 bases: TGTGCCAGCAGCCACCGCCGGGACAGGGGCCTAAACTACGAGCAGTACTTC. This gives the protein CASSHRRDRGLNYEQYF.